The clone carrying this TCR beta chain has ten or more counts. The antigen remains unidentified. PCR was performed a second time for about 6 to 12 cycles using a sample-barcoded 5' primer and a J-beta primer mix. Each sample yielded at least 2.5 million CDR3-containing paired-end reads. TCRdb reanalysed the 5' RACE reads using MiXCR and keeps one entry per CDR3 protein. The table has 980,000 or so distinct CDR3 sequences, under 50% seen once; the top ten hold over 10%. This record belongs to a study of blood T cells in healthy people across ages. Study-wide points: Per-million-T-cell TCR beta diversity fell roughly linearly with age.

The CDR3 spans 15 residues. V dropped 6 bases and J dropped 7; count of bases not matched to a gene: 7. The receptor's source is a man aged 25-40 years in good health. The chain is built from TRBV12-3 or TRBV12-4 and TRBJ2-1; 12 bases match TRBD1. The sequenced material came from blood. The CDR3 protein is CASSIRDRGPNEQFF. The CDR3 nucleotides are TGTGCCAGCAGCATCCGGGACAGGGGGCCGAATGAGCAGTTCTTC.